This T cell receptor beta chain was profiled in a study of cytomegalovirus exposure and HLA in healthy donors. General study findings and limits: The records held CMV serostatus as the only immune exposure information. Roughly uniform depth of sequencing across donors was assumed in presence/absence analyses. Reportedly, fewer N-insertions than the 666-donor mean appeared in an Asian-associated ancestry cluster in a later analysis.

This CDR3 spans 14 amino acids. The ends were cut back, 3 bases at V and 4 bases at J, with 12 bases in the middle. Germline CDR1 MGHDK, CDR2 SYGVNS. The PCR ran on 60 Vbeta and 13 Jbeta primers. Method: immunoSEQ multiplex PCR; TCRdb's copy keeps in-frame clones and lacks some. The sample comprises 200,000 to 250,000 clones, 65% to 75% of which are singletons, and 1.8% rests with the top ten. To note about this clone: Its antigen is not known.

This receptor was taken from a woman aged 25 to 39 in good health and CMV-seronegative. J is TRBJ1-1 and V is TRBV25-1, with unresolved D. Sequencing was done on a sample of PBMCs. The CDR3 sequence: CASSESDGVTEAFF. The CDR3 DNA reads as TGTGCCAGCAGTGAGTCTGACGGGGTCACTGAAGCTTTCTTT.